This section outlines one T cell receptor beta chain sequence together with its context. The target antigen is unknown. Additional DNA sequences in this sample encode the identical CDR3. This sample was taken from a study of shared clonotypes between healthy human individuals. Turning to the study itself: Aged 18 to 49, the donors were two women and three men.

Overall study results and limits: Larger estimated richness was generally recorded for naive subsets relative to memory subsets.

The V gene end was trimmed by 4 bases and the J gene end by 3 bases; junction bases not matched to a gene: 3. The CDR3 length is 14 residues. Per germline, CDR1 MNHEY and CDR2 SVGAGI. Clones were read by immunoSEQ multiplex PCR, and TCRdb kept only the in-frame ones, dropping some. The sample has under 2,500,000 clones, approximately 96% seen once; the top ten hold around 0.13%. The sample consisted of naive CD4+ T cells sorted from blood. Documented subset: CD45RA+ positively selected. The rearrangement links TRBV6-5 to TRBJ1-5; TRBD1 agrees at 7 bases. The source of this sequence is a man aged 18 to 30 in good health. The CDR3 region has the DNA TGTGCCAGCAGTTCACAGGGGCTCAATCAGCCCCAGCATTTT. As protein: CASSSQGLNQPQHF.